The entry below describes one T cell receptor beta chain. Its antigen remains unknown. Genomic DNA from each subset was divided evenly over several immunoSEQ plates. This table comes from immunoSEQ multiplex PCR, and its TCRdb copy is limited to in-frame clones, with some not included. The sample records about 710,000 clones, roughly 73% being singletons. The data were obtained in a study of shared clonotypes between healthy human individuals. The germline V gene encodes CDR1 KGHSH and CDR2 LQKENI. With V trimmed by 3 bases and J by 6 bases, 6 bases remained unmatched. The length of the CDR3 is 15 residues. Whole-study findings and limits: Naive CD4 clonotypes were shared across a handful of donors at roughly 5%. Clonotypes which were not shared had lower generation probabilities than clonotypes that all four donors shared.

Nashville, Tennessee was home to all donors, each a Caucasian adult. The origin of this receptor is a woman aged 25-40 years in good health. The sample consisted of memory CD4+ T cells sorted from blood. Subset indicated: CD45RA-negative fraction. The rearrangement joins TRBV18 to TRBJ2-7, with TRBD1 matching over 12 bases. The CDR3 DNA is TGTGCCAGCTCACCCAACCCGGGACAGGGGGCCGAGCAGTACTTC. It is translated as CASSPNPGQGAEQYF.